This TCR beta chain was identified in a study of T cell responses to AZD1222 COVID-19 vaccine. Repertoires were generated with immunoSEQ multiplex PCR, while TCRdb's copy carries only in-frame clones and drops some. The repertoire consists of around 130,000 clones, with around 84% occurring once and the leading ten covering around 12%. Germline V gene lookup returns CDR1 MNHEY and CDR2 SMNVEV (reference sequence). The length of the CDR3 is 14 residues. Trimming at V came to 6 bases and at J to 8 bases, leaving 7 bases not matched to a gene. Study-level results: The breadth and depth of Spike-specific TCRs increased once two AZD1222 doses had been given. Researchers took repertoire samples only after the peak T cell response had come. White British people made up most donors, females outnumbered males, and clonal diversity was possibly underestimated. Spike was spanned by vaccine-associated CD4 TCRs, with dominance at 160-218 and 743-854.

Notes on this clone: Its antigen is unidentified.

The genes are TRBV27 and TRBJ2-1, with 10 positions matching TRBD2. The material sequenced was peripheral blood, taken on day 0 of AZD1222 vaccination. This receptor was taken from an adult in good health. Here the CDR3 reads CASSGLAVNYEQFF. As DNA, the CDR3 is TGTGCCAGCAGCGGACTAGCGGTGAATTATGAGCAGTTCTTC.